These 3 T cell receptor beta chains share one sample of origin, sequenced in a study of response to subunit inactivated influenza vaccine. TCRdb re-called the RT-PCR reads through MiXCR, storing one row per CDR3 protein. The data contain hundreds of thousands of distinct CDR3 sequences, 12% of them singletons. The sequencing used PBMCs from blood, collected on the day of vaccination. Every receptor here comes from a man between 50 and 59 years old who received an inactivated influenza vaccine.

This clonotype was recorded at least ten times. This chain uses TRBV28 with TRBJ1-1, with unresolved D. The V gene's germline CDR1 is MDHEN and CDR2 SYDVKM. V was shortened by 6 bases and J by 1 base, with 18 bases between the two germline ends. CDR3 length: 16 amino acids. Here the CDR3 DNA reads TGTGCCAGCAGAGTCCCCCGGGCATCAGGGAACACTGAAGCTTTCTTT. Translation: CASRVPRASGNTEAFF.

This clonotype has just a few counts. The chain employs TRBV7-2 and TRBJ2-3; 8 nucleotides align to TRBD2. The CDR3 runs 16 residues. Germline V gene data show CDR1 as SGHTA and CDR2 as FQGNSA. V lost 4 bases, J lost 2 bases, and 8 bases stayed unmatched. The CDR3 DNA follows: TGTGCCAGCAGCTATCAGACTAGCGCCTACACAGATACGCAGTATTTT. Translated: CASSYQTSAYTDTQYF.

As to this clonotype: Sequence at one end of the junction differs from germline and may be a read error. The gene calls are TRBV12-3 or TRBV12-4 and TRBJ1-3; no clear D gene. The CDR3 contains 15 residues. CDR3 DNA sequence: TGTGCCAGCAGCACCGGGCTAATCTCTGGAGACACCATATATTTT. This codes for CASSTGLISGDTIYF.